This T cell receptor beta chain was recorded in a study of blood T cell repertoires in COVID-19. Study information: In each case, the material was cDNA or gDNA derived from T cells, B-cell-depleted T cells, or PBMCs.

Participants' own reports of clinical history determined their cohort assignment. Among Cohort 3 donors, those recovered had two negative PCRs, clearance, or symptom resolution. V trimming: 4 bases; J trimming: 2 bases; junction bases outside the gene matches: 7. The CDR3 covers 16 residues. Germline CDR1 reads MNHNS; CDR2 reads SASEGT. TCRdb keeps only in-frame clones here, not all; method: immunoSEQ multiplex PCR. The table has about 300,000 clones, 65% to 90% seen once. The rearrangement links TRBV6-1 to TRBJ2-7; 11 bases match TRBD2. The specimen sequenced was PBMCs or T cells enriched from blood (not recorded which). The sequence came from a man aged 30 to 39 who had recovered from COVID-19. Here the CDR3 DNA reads TGTGCCAGCAGTGGGGAGGCACTAGCGGGGGCCTACGAGCAGTACTTC. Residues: CASSGEALAGAYEQYF.